This paragraph covers one TCR beta chain sequence. Its antigen remains unidentified. The sample originates from a study of CD8+CD57+ T cells in acquired aplastic anemia. Turning to the study itself: CD4+ and CD8+ cells, once sorted, gave DNA averaging 3.2 ug.

Genomic DNA provided the template from which TCR beta VDJ and CDR3 profiles were obtained. Each CDR3 protein is one row after TCRdb ran MiXCR on the reads. The data contain 180,000 or so distinct CDR3 sequences, 40% to 55% of them singletons. General study results and limits: A set of 25 to 35 CD8+ CDR3 sequences was shared between patients and controls, and these sequences appeared highly expressed in patients.

Previously, flow cytometry had revealed CD8+CD57+ cell expansion in the patients chosen for sequencing. Each patient had severe acquired aplastic anemia. At blood sampling, none of the patients had yet received therapy. The CDR3 sequence is 11 residues long. Germline assignment: CDR1 MGHRA and CDR2 YSYEKL. Trimming removed 8 bases from V and 8 bases from J, with 11 bases in between. The sample taken for sequencing was sorted CD4+, CD8+, or CD8+CD57+ T cells (not recorded which) from PBMCs. This receptor was taken from a human donor with aplastic anemia. The J gene is TRBJ2-3, the V gene TRBV4-1; a possible D gene is TRBD2 (5 bases). The CDR3 nucleotides read TGCGCCAGCGTCGACGCGGGTACGCAGTATTTT. This codes for CASVDAGTQYF.